The 13 T cell receptor beta chains below all came from one sample that was sequenced in a study of response to subunit inactivated influenza vaccine. One entry per CDR3 protein, called by TCRdb with MiXCR from the RT-PCR reads. This table holds roughly 630,000 distinct CDR3 sequences, 11% to 15% found once. Sequences were derived from PBMCs from blood, sampled 14 days before vaccination. The source is a middle-aged man who received an inactivated influenza vaccine.

This chain uses TRBV18 with TRBJ1-2; TRBD1 aligns across 9 bases. The CDR3 sequence is 15 residues long. Germline CDR1 is KGHSH and CDR2 is LQKENI. The ends lost 0 bases at V and 8 bases at J; junction bases unmatched: 7. CDR3 DNA: TGTGCCAGCTCACCACCGTTACAGGGGGCAAGAGGCTACACCTTC. Protein: CASSPPLQGARGYTF.

The chain couples TRBV20-1 to TRBJ2-1; D not certain. There are 17 residues in the CDR3. CDR1 is DFQATT and CDR2 is SNEGSKA in the germline V gene (reference sequence). V was clipped by 3 bases and J by 7 bases, with 25 bases between them. CDR3 coding DNA: TGCAGTGCTAGTGGGCTACGCCTTAATCTTTTTTATAATGAGCAGTTCTTC. Amino acids: CSASGLRLNLFYNEQFF.

The chain couples TRBV9 to TRBJ2-7, with D unclear. CDR1 is SGDLS, CDR2 YYNGEE, per germline. Between the trimmed V and J ends, which lost 0 bases and 4 bases, there was a span of 11 bases. The CDR3 is made up of 14 amino acids. Here the CDR3 reads CASSVGNGYYEQYF. The CDR3 DNA reads TGTGCCAGCAGCGTAGGGAACGGTTATTACGAGCAGTACTTC.

This clonotype appeared a few times. This rearrangement joins TRBV6-1 to TRBJ2-7, with a weak D call TRBD1 (5 bases). This CDR3 has 14 amino acids. In germline, CDR1 is MNHNS, CDR2 SASEGT. Trimming stripped 6 bases from V and 0 bases from J, with 12 bases between. CDR3: CASRTGHSSYEQYF. The CDR3 bases are TGTGCCAGCAGGACCGGACATTCCTCCTACGAGCAGTACTTC.

This clonotype was seen only a few times. The chain combines TRBV9 with TRBJ2-3, with a tentative D call TRBD2 (6 bases). CDR3 length: 18 amino acids. CDR1 is SGDLS, CDR2 YYNGEE, per germline. The V gene lost 3 bases and the J gene lost 0 bases, with 20 bases spanning the gap. The CDR3 sequence is CASSGADPGLESTDTQYF. For the CDR3, the DNA is TGTGCCAGCAGCGGTGCCGACCCGGGACTGGAAAGCACAGATACGCAGTATTTT.

This clonotype occurred a few times. The chain has TRBV5-1 and TRBJ2-2; D gene ambiguous. The V and J ends lost 0 bases and 1 base respectively, with 7 bases between them. CDR3 size: 15 residues. Germline CDR1 is SGHRS and CDR2 is YFSETQ. The CDR3: CASSLERLNTGELFF. The CDR3 region has the DNA TGCGCCAGCAGCTTGGAACGGCTGAACACCGGGGAGCTGTTTTTT. Together with reference TRBV5-1 and TRBJ2-2, the CDR3 gives the full variable domain: KAGVTQTPRYLIKTRGQQVTLSCSPISGHRSVSWYQQTPGQGLQFLFEYFSETQRNKGNFPGRFSGRQFSNSRSEMNVSTLELGDSALYLCASSLERLNTGELFFGEGSRLTVL.

The chain recombines TRBV12-3 or TRBV12-4 with TRBJ2-7; D might be TRBD1 (5 bases). Trimming left V 6 bases short and J 3 bases short, with 9 bases between. The CDR3 runs 12 residues. For the CDR3, the DNA is TGTGCCAGCAGGCGGACAAACTACGAGCAGTACTTC. It translates to CASRRTNYEQYF.

V is TRBV28 and J is TRBJ1-5; 7 bases map to TRBD1. J lost 6 bases, V lost 7 bases, and 9 bases had no gene match. The CDR3 has 14 amino acids. Per the germline V gene, CDR1 is MDHEN and CDR2 is SYDVKM. CDR3: CASIDRASGQPQHF. CDR3 nucleotide sequence: TGTGCCAGCATTGACAGGGCTAGTGGTCAGCCCCAGCATTTT.

This clonotype was seen a handful of times. The chain recombines TRBV15 with TRBJ2-7; TRBD1 matches 10 bases. J lost 6 bases, V lost 0 bases, and 8 bases had no gene match. Germline CDR1 and CDR2: LNHNV and YYDKDF (reference sequence). The CDR3 length is 16 residues. CDR3 region: CATSRDLPGTGVEQYF. CDR3 coding DNA: TGTGCCACCAGCAGAGATCTGCCCGGGACAGGGGTCGAGCAGTACTTC.

The CDR3 reads CASSYGVQGETQYF. CDR3 DNA: TGTGCCAGCAGTTACGGTGTGCAGGGGGAGACCCAGTACTTC. The V gene is TRBV6-2 or TRBV6-3, the J gene TRBJ2-5, with D maybe TRBD1 (6 bases). V was cut by 2 bases and J by 5 bases, with 12 bases left in between. This CDR3 region has 14 residues. Germline V gives CDR1 MNHEY, CDR2 SVGEGT.

V is TRBV7-9 and J is TRBJ2-5; D remains unclear. Germline lookup yields CDR1 SEHNR and CDR2 FQNEAQ (reference sequence). V lost 10 bases, J lost 1 base, and 10 bases lay in between. CDR3 length equals 12 residues. The chain's CDR3 is CAITNFQETQYF. In DNA form, the CDR3 reads TGTGCCATAACCAACTTCCAAGAGACCCAGTACTTC. Supplemented by reference TRBV7-9 and TRBJ2-5, the full variable domain reads DTGVSQNPRHKITKRGQNVTFRCDPISEHNRLYWYRQTLGQGPEFLTYFQNEAQLEKSRLLSDRFSAERPKGSFSTLEIQRTEQGDSAMYLCAITNFQETQYFGPGTRLLVL.

This clonotype was detected only a few times. The chain links TRBV4-1 to TRBJ1-1; D gene unclear. V lost 0 bases and J lost 5, with 10 bases in between. Germline CDR1 reads MGHRA; CDR2 reads YSYEKL. CDR3 length: 14 residues. The CDR3 DNA is TGCGCCAGCAGCCAAGATTTCCGCGGAACTGAAGCTTTCTTT. Its translation is CASSQDFRGTEAFF.

This sequence joins TRBV7-9 and TRBJ2-7; 9 bases match TRBD1. V lost 5 bases, J lost 0 bases, and 8 bases stayed unmatched. CDR3 length: 16 amino acids. Per germline, CDR1 SEHNR and CDR2 FQNEAQ (reference sequence). The CDR3 coding sequence is TGTGCCAGCAGCCACGGACAGGGGCGGACCTCCTACGAGCAGTACTTC. Residues: CASSHGQGRTSYEQYF.